The following is a T cell receptor beta chain sequence with its context. Its antigen is undetermined. PCR was performed using 60 Vbeta and 13 Jbeta primers. Clones were read by immunoSEQ multiplex PCR, and TCRdb kept only the in-frame ones, dropping some. The repertoire holds about 94,000 clones, with less than 10% as singletons. Germline CDR1 is SGHNT and CDR2 is YYREEE (reference sequence). V lost 1 base and J lost 3, with 8 bases in between. This CDR3 region has 14 residues. The data derive from a study of cytomegalovirus exposure and HLA in healthy donors. Notes on the study in general: Immune exposure data for these donors was limited to CMV serostatus. In all likelihood, a cluster of highly shared sequence variants was a sequencing artifact.

The chain combines TRBV5-4 with TRBJ2-1; D perhaps matches TRBD1 (6 bases). The clonotype originates from a man aged 50-60 years in good health and CMV-seronegative. Sequences were obtained from PBMCs. The CDR3 loop reads CASSLPDSYNEQFF. CDR3 DNA: TGTGCCAGCAGCTTGCCGGACAGCTACAATGAGCAGTTCTTC.